The T cell receptor (beta chain) described here comes from a study of HIV-infected children after antiretroviral therapy interruption. Across the study: Continuous-treatment children had median age around 8 years, interruption 9 to 10 years. EBV and CMV exposure was recorded in most children. Whole-study results and caveats: Naive CD4+ sequences overlapped less between time points once interruption began.

Treatment here: PENTA 11 planned treatment interruption arm or continuous ART arm. At least 24 weeks of at least three-drug ART, in children 2 to 15 years. This clonotype was observed a single time. Its antigen is not known. The TCR library was built from RNA with a 3' RACE protocol and unique molecular identifiers. TCRdb re-called the 3' RACE reads with MiXCR, one entry per CDR3 protein. The sample comprises 30,000 to 50,000 distinct CDR3 sequences, about 6.5% of which are singletons, and about 0.97% rests with the top ten. CDR3 length: 17 amino acids. With 8 bases removed from V and 1 base from J, the gap between germline ends came to 21 bases.

The input for sequencing was CD45RA+ CD4+ T cells from PBMCs, pooled from several time points, taken from a donor given antiretroviral therapy, either interrupted or continuous. Specified subset: naive CD4+ CD45RA+ CD45RO- T cells. V and J are TRBV12-3 or TRBV12-4 and TRBJ2-1; maybe TRBD2 (6 bases). The TCR sequence derives from a pool of human donors with HIV. The CDR3 is CASRGDPGGSSYNEQFF. The CDR3 nucleotides read TGTGCCAGCCGAGGGGATCCCGGGGGTAGTTCCTACAATGAGCAGTTCTTC.